These T cell receptor beta chains were read from a single sample in a study of human T cells and chemical hapten exposure. One entry per CDR3 protein results from TCRdb running MiXCR on the RACE reads. This sample has about 30,000 distinct CDR3 sequences, with approximately 6% found just once. Sample: whole blood, taken in connection with sensitization to the hapten diphenylcyclopropenone (DPC). The receptors here all came from a man aged 30 to 39 with alopecia areata. Some clones in this sample may be carry-over from other donors' samples. Each CDR3 is given with its conserved first and last residue. A D gene is named only where the DNA matches it firmly. Part of the rows lack a size; the others show once, few, many or a class for expanded clones.

D: TRBD1; J: TRBJ2-2; V: TRBV20-1; size: many; CDR3: CSAGTGENTGELFF; DNA: TGCAGTGCCGGGACAGGGGAGAACACCGGGGAGCTGTTTTTT
D: NA; J: TRBJ2-2; V: TRBV19; size: many; CDR3: CASSVGTGELFF; DNA: TGTGCCAGTAGTGTAGGCACCGGGGAGCTGTTTTTT
D: NA; J: TRBJ1-2; V: TRBV12-3/TRBV12-4; size: many; CDR3: CASGRVGVGGYTF; DNA: TGTGCCAGCGGTCGGGTCGGCGTAGGAGGCTACACCTTC
D: TRBD1; J: TRBJ2-7; V: TRBV27; size: many; CDR3: CASRAPGQGKYEQYF; DNA: TGTGCCAGCAGGGCTCCGGGACAGGGAAAGTACGAGCAGTACTTC
D: TRBD1; J: TRBJ2-4; V: TRBV7-2; size: many; CDR3: CASSLDREDIQYF; DNA: TGTGCCAGCAGCTTGGACAGGGAAGACATTCAGTACTTC
D: TRBD1; J: TRBJ2-6; V: TRBV5-1; size: many; CDR3: CASSSSLGTVSGANVLTF; DNA: TGCGCCAGCAGCTCCTCGTTGGGGACAGTCTCTGGGGCCAACGTCCTGACTTTC
D: TRBD1; J: TRBJ1-2; V: TRBV19; size: many; CDR3: CASSMTPTGTGPLYGYTF; DNA: TGTGCCAGTAGTATGACTCCGACCGGGACAGGGCCTCTCTATGGCTACACCTTC
D: TRBD1; J: TRBJ2-1; V: TRBV6-5; size: many; CDR3: CASKKQGYLEQFF; DNA: TGTGCCAGCAAGAAACAGGGGTATCTGGAGCAGTTCTTC
D: TRBD1; J: TRBJ2-7; V: TRBV2; size: many; CDR3: CASSGSDRGLNF; DNA: TGTGCCAGCAGTGGATCGGACAGGGGGCTGAACTTC
D: TRBD1; J: TRBJ2-6; V: TRBV12-3/TRBV12-4; size: many; CDR3: CASSLDRALSGANVLTF; DNA: TGTGCCAGCAGTTTGGACAGGGCCCTCTCTGGGGCCAACGTCCTGACTTTC
D: NA; J: TRBJ2-5; V: TRBV7-9; size: many; CDR3: CASSWGLAEETQYF; DNA: TGTGCCAGCAGCTGGGGGCTAGCCGAAGAGACCCAGTACTTC
D: NA; J: TRBJ2-5; V: TRBV23-1; size: many; CDR3: CASRVNQEDVETQYF; DNA: TGCGCCAGCAGAGTCAATCAAGAGGACGTGGAGACCCAGTACTTC
D: TRBD1; J: TRBJ2-7; V: TRBV20-1; size: many; CDR3: CSARDRQGAGYEQYF; DNA: TGCAGTGCTAGAGATCGGCAGGGGGCAGGGTACGAGCAGTACTTC
D: NA; J: TRBJ2-1; V: TRBV18; size: many; CDR3: CASSPIGNNEQFF; DNA: TGTGCCAGCTCACCAATCGGGAACAATGAGCAGTTCTTC
D: NA; J: TRBJ2-6; V: TRBV7-9; size: many; CDR3: CASSRALVSGANVLTF; DNA: TGTGCCAGCAGCCGCGCCTTAGTCTCTGGGGCCAACGTCCTGACTTTC
D: NA; J: TRBJ1-1; V: TRBV12-3/TRBV12-4; size: NA; CDR3: CASGLGTEAFF; DNA: TGTGCCAGCGGTTTAGGGACTGAAGCTTTCTTT
D: NA; J: TRBJ2-7; V: TRBV29-1; size: many; CDR3: CSVRLQSTAYEQYF; DNA: TGCAGCGTTCGGTTACAGTCGACAGCCTACGAGCAGTACTTC
D: TRBD1; J: TRBJ1-1; V: TRBV7-8; size: many; CDR3: CASRQLGQGARVTARVTEAFF; DNA: TGTGCCAGCAGACAACTGGGACAGGGGGCGAGGGTCACGGCGAGGGTCACTGAAGCTTTCTTT
D: NA; J: TRBJ1-1; V: TRBV5-1; size: many; CDR3: CASSSDGEGITEAFF; DNA: TGCGCCAGCAGCTCAGACGGGGAGGGGATCACTGAAGCTTTCTTT
D: NA; J: TRBJ2-3; V: TRBV18; size: NA; CDR3: CASSPDSSGGTDTQYF; DNA: TGTGCCAGCTCACCGGACAGCTCGGGGGGCACAGATACGCAGTATTTT
D: NA; J: TRBJ1-4; V: TRBV29-1; size: many; CDR3: CSARTDSAPNEKLFF; DNA: TGCAGCGCGCGGACAGACTCAGCACCTAATGAAAAACTGTTTTTT
D: NA; J: TRBJ1-1; V: TRBV20-1; size: many; CDR3: CSAGSDGGTEAFF; DNA: TGCAGTGCTGGATCGGACGGAGGAACTGAAGCTTTCTTT
D: NA; J: TRBJ2-7; V: TRBV20-1; size: many; CDR3: CSARVHEQYF; DNA: TGCAGTGCTAGGGTCCACGAGCAGTACTTC
D: NA; J: TRBJ2-1; V: TRBV7-3; size: many; CDR3: CASSFGQGNDEQFF; DNA: TGTGCCAGCAGCTTTGGGCAAGGCAACGATGAGCAGTTCTTC
D: NA; J: TRBJ2-5; V: TRBV18; size: many; CDR3: CATSYERYQETQYF; DNA: TGTGCCACCTCGTACGAGCGTTACCAAGAGACCCAGTACTTC
D: NA; J: TRBJ2-3; V: TRBV18; size: many; CDR3: CASSPASEDTQYF; DNA: TGTGCCAGCTCACCCGCCTCAGAAGATACGCAGTATTTT
D: TRBD2; J: TRBJ2-5; V: TRBV11-2; size: many; CDR3: CASSLGASGQETQYF; DNA: TGTGCCAGCAGCTTAGGTGCTAGCGGACAAGAGACCCAGTACTTC
D: NA; J: TRBJ1-4; V: TRBV12-3/TRBV12-4; size: medium-sized; CDR3: CASSLGRTNEKLFF; DNA: TGTGCCAGCAGCCTGGGACGGACTAATGAAAAACTGTTTTTT
D: NA; J: TRBJ2-3; V: TRBV6-5; size: many; CDR3: CASSMFPEADTQYF; DNA: TGTGCCAGCAGTATGTTCCCCGAGGCAGATACGCAGTATTTT
D: TRBD1; J: TRBJ2-3; V: TRBV29-1; size: many; CDR3: CSVSTGGTDTQYF; DNA: TGCAGCGTTTCTACAGGGGGCACAGATACGCAGTATTTT
D: NA; J: TRBJ2-6; V: TRBV20-1; size: NA; CDR3: CSARELAGANVLTF; DNA: TGCAGTGCTAGAGAACTTGCTGGGGCCAACGTCCTGACTTTC
D: NA; J: TRBJ2-3; V: TRBV12-3/TRBV12-4; size: many; CDR3: CASSLGVGFETDTQYF; DNA: TGTGCCAGCAGTTTGGGGGTCGGGTTCGAGACAGATACGCAGTATTTT
D: NA; J: TRBJ1-1; V: TRBV5-6; size: many; CDR3: CASSLGQGLVNTEAFF; DNA: TGTGCCAGCAGCTTGGGGCAGGGGTTAGTGAACACTGAAGCTTTCTTT
D: NA; J: TRBJ2-7; V: TRBV11-3; size: many; CDR3: CASSLPRGYEQYF; DNA: TGTGCCAGCAGTTTACCCCGGGGCTACGAGCAGTACTTC
D: NA; J: TRBJ2-1; V: TRBV24-1; size: many; CDR3: CATSETGEGGEQFF; DNA: TGTGCCACCAGTGAAACAGGGGAGGGAGGTGAGCAGTTCTTC
D: TRBD1; J: TRBJ2-3; V: TRBV6-1; size: NA; CDR3: CASSRPDRGGPDTQYF; DNA: TGTGCCAGCAGTCGACCTGACAGGGGAGGCCCAGATACGCAGTATTTT
D: TRBD1; J: TRBJ2-7; V: TRBV5-5; size: many; CDR3: CASSSGTGVVSSYEQYF; DNA: TGTGCCAGCAGCTCCGGGACAGGGGTGGTCAGCTCCTACGAGCAGTACTTC
D: NA; J: TRBJ2-5; V: TRBV3-1; size: NA; CDR3: CASSQESVEETQYF; DNA: TGTGCCAGCAGCCAAGAGTCCGTCGAGGAGACCCAGTACTTC
D: TRBD1; J: TRBJ2-2; V: TRBV6-1; size: many; CDR3: CASSGQGASNTGELFF; DNA: TGTGCCAGCAGCGGACAGGGGGCGTCGAACACCGGGGAGCTGTTTTTT